This TCR beta chain was sequenced in a study of shared clonotypes between healthy human individuals. Overall study context: Used for every donor were three CD4 naive, three CD4 memory, two CD8 naive and one CD8 memory plate.

Memory CD4+ cells were the fraction left after CD45RA+ naive selection. Germline CDR1 reads SNHLY; CDR2 reads FYNNEI. This CDR3 region has 15 residues. Trimming pared 6 bases from V and 0 bases from J, leaving 14 bases between. The data were produced by immunoSEQ multiplex PCR, yet TCRdb's version contains in-frame clones alone and is incomplete. The sample consists of approximately 1.5 million clones, roughly 98% of them appearing once. As regards this clone: Its target is not known.

Study-level points and caveats: Naive subsets tended to show greater estimated richness than memory subsets.

Sequenced input: naive CD4+ T cells sorted from blood. As to subset: CD45RA+ positively selected. This clonotype was obtained from a man aged 30-40 years in good health. This chain links TRBV2 with TRBJ2-5; tentative D call: TRBD1 (6 bases). The DNA of the CDR3 is TGTGCCAGCAGCCCCGGGACATCGTACCAAGAGACCCAGTACTTC. Encoded protein: CASSPGTSYQETQYF.